The 8 T cell receptor beta chains in this list originate from one sample, sequenced in a study of T cells in Graves' hyperthyroidism and ophthalmopathy. Amplified TCR beta CDR3 regions came from RNA transcripts. First-round RT-PCR of the TCR CDR3 relied on the HTBI primer set. TCRdb analysed the multiplex PCR reads with MiXCR anew, one entry per CDR3 protein. The table lists 360,000 or so distinct CDR3 sequences, around 15% of them singletons. Sequenced: blood. Receptors originate from a woman aged 55-70 years with Graves' ophthalmopathy.

This clonotype came up many times. The chain carries TRBV12-3 or TRBV12-4 and TRBJ2-1; D is unclear. This CDR3 region has 15 residues. V shed 2 bases and J shed 5 bases, with 13 bases lying between them. CDR3 region: CASSLPRPFNNEQFF. CDR3 sequence (DNA): TGTGCCAGCAGTTTACCCAGACCCTTTAACAATGAGCAGTTCTTC.

The V call is TRBV11-3, the J call TRBJ2-1; TRBD1 agrees at 7 bases. J was trimmed by 5 bases and V by 5 bases; bases with no gene match: 6. This CDR3 is 14 amino acids long. CDR1 SGHNT and CDR2 YENEEA come from the germline V gene. CDR3 DNA: TGTGCCAGCAGCCCAGGGGGACACGACAATGAGCAGTTCTTC. Residues: CASSPGGHDNEQFF.

This clonotype was detected ten times or more. The chain uses TRBV7-3 and TRBJ2-3; no firm D call. The V end lost 1 base, the J end lost 4 bases, and 6 bases lay between the germline ends. CDR1 is SGHTA and CDR2 is FQGTGA in the germline V gene. The CDR3 has 13 residues. The CDR3 sequence: CASSLIGADTQYF. DNA of the CDR3: TGTGCCAGCAGCTTAATAGGAGCAGATACGCAGTATTTT.

A note on this clonotype: A read error is possible here, since a much larger clone lies one base away. The chain recombines TRBV30 with TRBJ2-1; D uncertain. This CDR3 comprises 11 residues. V was pared by 3 bases and J by 12 bases, with 12 bases between. The germline V gene has CDR1 GTSNPN and CDR2 SVGIG (reference sequence). CDR3 sequence reads: CAWRDSRGQFF. In DNA form, the CDR3 reads TGTGCCTGGAGAGATTCTCGAGGGCAGTTCTTC.

This clonotype has at least ten counts. This sequence joins TRBV20-1 and TRBJ2-7; weak D call: TRBD2 (7 bases). The CDR3 runs 15 residues. V lost 3 bases and J 0 bases, leaving 15 bases between the germline ends. CDR1 is DFQATT and CDR2 is SNEGSKA in the germline V gene (reference sequence). This chain's CDR3 is CSASSGEGHSYEQYF. In nucleotides, the CDR3 is TGCAGTGCTAGTAGTGGGGAGGGACACTCCTACGAGCAGTACTTC.

This clonotype was found a few times. The chain employs TRBV14 and TRBJ2-7, with D perhaps TRBD2 (6 bases). The CDR3 length is 13 residues. Deletions cut 8 bases from V and 5 bases from J, with 16 bases between. CDR1 SGHDN and CDR2 FVKESK come from the germline V gene. CDR3 DNA sequence: TGTGCCAGCCCAAGGCCGGGAGACCACGAGCAGTACTTC. Amino acids: CASPRPGDHEQYF.

The chain recombines TRBV4-1 with TRBJ2-1; maybe TRBD2 (6 bases). Trimming took off 1 base at V and 9 bases at J, with 13 bases between the two ends. The CDR3 is made up of 14 amino acids. Germline loops: CDR1 MGHRA, CDR2 YSYEKL. In nucleotides, the CDR3 is TGCGCCAGCAGCCAAGGCCTCTCGGAGGGTGAGCAGTTCTTC. It yields the protein CASSQGLSEGEQFF.

The V and J genes are TRBV2 and TRBJ2-1; D is undetermined. CDR1 is SNHLY and CDR2 is FYNNEI in the germline V gene. The V end was cut by 3 bases, the J end by 9 bases, with 15 bases between. The CDR3 length is 14 residues. The CDR3 coding sequence is TGTGCCAGCAGTGACGGCCCCTCGCCCGGTGAGCAGTTCTTC. It yields the protein CASSDGPSPGEQFF.